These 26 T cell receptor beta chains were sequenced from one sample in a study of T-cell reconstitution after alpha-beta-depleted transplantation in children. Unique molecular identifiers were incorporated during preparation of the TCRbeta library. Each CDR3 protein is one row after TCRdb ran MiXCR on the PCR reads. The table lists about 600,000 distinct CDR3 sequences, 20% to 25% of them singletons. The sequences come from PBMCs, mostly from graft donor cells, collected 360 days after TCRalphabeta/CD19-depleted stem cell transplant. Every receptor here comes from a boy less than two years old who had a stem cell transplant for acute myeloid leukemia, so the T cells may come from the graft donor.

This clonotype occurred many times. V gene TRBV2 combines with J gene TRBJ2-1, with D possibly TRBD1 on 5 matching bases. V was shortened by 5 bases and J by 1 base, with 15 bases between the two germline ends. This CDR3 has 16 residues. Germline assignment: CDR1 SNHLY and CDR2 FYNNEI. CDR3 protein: CASSSQGTRSYNEQFF. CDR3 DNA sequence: TGTGCCAGCAGTAGCCAGGGAACCAGGTCCTACAATGAGCAGTTCTTC.

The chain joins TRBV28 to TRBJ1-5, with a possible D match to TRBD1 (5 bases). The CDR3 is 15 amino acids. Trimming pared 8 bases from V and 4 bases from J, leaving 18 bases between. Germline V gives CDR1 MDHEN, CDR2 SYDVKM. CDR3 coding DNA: TGTGCCAGCGAACGGGGGGGGATGAAAAATCAGCCCCAGCATTTT. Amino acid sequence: CASERGGMKNQPQHF.

The CDR3 spells CASTPTRTNTEAFF. In nucleotides, the CDR3 is TGTGCCAGCACCCCTACACGGACTAACACTGAAGCTTTCTTT. The V gene is TRBV27, the J gene TRBJ1-1; no firm D call. The CDR3 covers 14 residues. Germline-derived CDR1 and CDR2 are MNHEY and SMNVEV (reference sequence). The ends were cut back, 7 bases at V and 2 bases at J, with 14 bases in the middle.

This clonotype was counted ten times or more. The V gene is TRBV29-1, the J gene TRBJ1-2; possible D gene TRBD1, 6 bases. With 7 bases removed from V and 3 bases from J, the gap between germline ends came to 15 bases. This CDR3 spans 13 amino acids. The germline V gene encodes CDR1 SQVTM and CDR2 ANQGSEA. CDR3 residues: CSAQGSLDYGYTF. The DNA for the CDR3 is TGCAGCGCCCAGGGGAGCCTAGACTATGGCTACACCTTC.

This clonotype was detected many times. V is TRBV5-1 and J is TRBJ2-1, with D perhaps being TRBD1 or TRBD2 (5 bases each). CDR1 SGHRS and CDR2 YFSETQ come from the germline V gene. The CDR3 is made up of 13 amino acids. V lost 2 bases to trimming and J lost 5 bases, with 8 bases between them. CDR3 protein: CASSFQGDNEQFF. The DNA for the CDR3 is TGCGCCAGCAGCTTCCAGGGAGACAATGAGCAGTTCTTC.

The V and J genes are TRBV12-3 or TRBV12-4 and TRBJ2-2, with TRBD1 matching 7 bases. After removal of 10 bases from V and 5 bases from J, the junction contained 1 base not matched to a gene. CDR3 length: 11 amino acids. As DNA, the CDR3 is TGTGCCACGACAGGGACCGGGGAGCTGTTTTTT. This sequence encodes CATTGTGELFF.

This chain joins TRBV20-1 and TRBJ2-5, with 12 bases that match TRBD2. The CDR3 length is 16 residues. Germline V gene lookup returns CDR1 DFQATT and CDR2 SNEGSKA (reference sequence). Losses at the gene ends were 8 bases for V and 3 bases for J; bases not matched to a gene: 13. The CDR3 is CSLETLTSGGEETQYF. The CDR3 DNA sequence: TGCAGTCTCGAGACGCTGACTAGCGGGGGCGAAGAGACCCAGTACTTC.

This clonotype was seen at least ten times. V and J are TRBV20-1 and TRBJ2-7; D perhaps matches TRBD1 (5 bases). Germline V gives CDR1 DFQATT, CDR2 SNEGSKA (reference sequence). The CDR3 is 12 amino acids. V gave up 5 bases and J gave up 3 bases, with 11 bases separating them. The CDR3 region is CSAEGAVYEQYF. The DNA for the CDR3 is TGCAGTGCTGAAGGGGCCGTCTACGAGCAGTACTTC.

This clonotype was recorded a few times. CDR3 sequence (DNA): TGTGCCAGCAGGAGACCCTTCGACACGTATGGCTACACCTTC. Translating gives CASRRPFDTYGYTF. This chain joins TRBV9 and TRBJ1-2; no reliable D call. Germline CDR1 reads SGDLS; CDR2 reads YYNGEE. CDR3 length equals 14 residues. The germline V and J ends were trimmed by 5 bases and 5 bases, with 16 bases remaining between them. Complete variable domain (other parts from reference TRBV9 and TRBJ1-2): DSGVTQTPKHLITATGQRVTLRCSPRSGDLSVYWYQQSLDQGLQFLIQYYNGEERAKGNILERFSAQQFPDLHSELNLSSLELGDSALYFCASRRPFDTYGYTFGSGTRLTVV.

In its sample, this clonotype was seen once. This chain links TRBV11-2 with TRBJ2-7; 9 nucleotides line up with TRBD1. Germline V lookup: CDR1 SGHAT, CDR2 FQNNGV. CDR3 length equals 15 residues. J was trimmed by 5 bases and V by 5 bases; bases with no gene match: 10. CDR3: CASSKAGTGSHEQYF. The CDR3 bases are TGTGCCAGCAGCAAAGCCGGGACAGGGTCCCACGAGCAGTACTTC.

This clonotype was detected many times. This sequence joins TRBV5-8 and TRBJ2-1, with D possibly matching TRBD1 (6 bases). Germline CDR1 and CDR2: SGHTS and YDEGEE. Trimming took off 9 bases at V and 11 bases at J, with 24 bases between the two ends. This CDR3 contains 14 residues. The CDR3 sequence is CAKEGGLAWVKQFF. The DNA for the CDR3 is TGTGCCAAGGAAGGGGGTTTGGCCTGGGTGAAGCAGTTCTTC.

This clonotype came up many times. The CDR3 loop is CASSLGGAEAFF. CDR3 DNA: TGTGCCAGCAGTTTGGGGGGCGCTGAAGCTTTCTTT. The V and J genes are TRBV12-3 or TRBV12-4 and TRBJ1-1; D possibly corresponds to TRBD1 (6 bases). V lost 3 bases and J 6 bases, leaving 8 bases between the germline ends. The CDR3 extends over 12 amino acids.

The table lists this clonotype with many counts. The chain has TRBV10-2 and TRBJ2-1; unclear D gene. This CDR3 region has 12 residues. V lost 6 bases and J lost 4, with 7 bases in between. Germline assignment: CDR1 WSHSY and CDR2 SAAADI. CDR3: CASRDPYNEQFF. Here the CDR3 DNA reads TGCGCCAGCAGGGACCCGTACAATGAGCAGTTCTTC.

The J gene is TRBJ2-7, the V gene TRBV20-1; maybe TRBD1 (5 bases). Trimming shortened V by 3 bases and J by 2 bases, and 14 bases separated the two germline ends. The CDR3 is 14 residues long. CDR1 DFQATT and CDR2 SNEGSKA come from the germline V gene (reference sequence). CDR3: CSARGHLETYEQYF. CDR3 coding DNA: TGCAGTGCTAGGGGGCATCTGGAAACCTACGAGCAGTACTTC.

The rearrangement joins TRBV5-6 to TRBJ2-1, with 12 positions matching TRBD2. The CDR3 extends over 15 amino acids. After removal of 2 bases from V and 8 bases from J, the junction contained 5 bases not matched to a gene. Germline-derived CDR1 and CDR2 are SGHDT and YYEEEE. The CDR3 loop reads CASSFTSGGRYEQFF. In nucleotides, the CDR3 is TGTGCCAGCAGCTTTACTAGCGGGGGGAGGTATGAGCAGTTCTTC.

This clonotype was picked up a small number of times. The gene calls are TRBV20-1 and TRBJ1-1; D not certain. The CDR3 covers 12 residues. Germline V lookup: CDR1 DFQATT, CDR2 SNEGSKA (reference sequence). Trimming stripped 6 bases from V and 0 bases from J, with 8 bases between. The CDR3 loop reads CSAWTLNTEAFF. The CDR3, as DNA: TGCAGTGCCTGGACGTTGAACACTGAAGCTTTCTTT.

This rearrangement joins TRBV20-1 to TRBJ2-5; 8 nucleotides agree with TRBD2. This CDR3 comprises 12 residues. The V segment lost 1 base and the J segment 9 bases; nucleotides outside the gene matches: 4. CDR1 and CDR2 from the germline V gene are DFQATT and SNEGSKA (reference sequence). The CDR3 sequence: CSARGTSSAQYF. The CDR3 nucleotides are TGCAGTGCTAGAGGGACTAGCAGTGCCCAGTACTTC.

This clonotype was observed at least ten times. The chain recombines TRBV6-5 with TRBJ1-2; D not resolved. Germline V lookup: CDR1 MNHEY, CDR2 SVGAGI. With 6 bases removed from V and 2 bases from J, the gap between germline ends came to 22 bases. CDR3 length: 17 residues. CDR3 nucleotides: TGTGCCAGCAGCCATCCCCCACACGGGCGAGGAAACTATGGCTACACCTTC. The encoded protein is CASSHPPHGRGNYGYTF.

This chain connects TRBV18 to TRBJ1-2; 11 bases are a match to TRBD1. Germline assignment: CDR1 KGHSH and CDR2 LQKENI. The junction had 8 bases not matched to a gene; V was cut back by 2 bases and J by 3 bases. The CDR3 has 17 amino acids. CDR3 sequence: CASSPSVPGQGDYGYTF. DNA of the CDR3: TGTGCCAGCTCACCATCCGTCCCGGGACAGGGGGACTATGGCTACACCTTC.

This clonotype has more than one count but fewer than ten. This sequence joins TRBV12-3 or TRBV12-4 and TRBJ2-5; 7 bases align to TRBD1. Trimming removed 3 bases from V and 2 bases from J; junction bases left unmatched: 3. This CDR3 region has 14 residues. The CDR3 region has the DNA TGTGCCAGCAGTTTCGGGGACAGTCAAGAGACCCAGTACTTC. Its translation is CASSFGDSQETQYF.

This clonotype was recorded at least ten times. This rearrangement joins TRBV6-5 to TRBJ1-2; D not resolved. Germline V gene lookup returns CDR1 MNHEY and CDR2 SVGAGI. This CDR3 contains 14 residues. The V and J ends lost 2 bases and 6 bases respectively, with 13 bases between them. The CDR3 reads CASSYGRDLHGYTF. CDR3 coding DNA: TGTGCCAGCAGTTACGGAAGGGATCTCCATGGCTACACCTTC.

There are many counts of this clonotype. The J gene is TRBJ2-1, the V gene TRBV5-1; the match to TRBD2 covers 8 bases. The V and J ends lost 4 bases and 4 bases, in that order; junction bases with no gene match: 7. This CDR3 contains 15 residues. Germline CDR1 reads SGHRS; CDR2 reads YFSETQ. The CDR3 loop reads CASSARRGGYNEQFF. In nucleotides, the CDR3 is TGCGCCAGCAGCGCTAGACGGGGGGGTTACAATGAGCAGTTCTTC.

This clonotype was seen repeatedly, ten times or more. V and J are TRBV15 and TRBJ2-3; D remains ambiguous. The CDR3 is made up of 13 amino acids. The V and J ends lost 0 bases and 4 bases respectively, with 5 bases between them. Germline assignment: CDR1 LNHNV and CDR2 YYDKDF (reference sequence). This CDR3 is CATSREISDTQYF. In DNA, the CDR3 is TGTGCCACCAGCAGAGAAATTTCAGATACGCAGTATTTT.

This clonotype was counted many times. CDR3 protein: CASSSTSGGVADTQYF. CDR3 bases: TGTGCCAGCAGCTCGACCTCAGGGGGAGTGGCAGATACGCAGTATTTT. This chain uses TRBV11-2 with TRBJ2-3, with 7 bases fitting TRBD1. The CDR3 runs to 16 residues. V shed 4 bases and J 4 bases; nucleotides not matched to a gene: 11. Germline CDR1 and CDR2: SGHAT and FQNNGV.

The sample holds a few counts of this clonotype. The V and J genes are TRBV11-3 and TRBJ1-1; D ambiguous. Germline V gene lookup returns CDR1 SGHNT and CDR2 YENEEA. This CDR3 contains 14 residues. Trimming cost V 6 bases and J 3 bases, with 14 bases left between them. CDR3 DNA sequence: TGTGCCAGCAGTATCGGGAATGGAGACACTGAAGCTTTCTTT. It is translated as CASSIGNGDTEAFF.

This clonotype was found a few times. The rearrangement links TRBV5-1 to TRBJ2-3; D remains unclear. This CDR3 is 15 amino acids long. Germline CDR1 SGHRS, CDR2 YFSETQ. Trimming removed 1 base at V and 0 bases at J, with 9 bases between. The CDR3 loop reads CASSLRHASTDTQYF. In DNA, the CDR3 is TGCGCCAGCAGCTTGAGACACGCTAGCACAGATACGCAGTATTTT.